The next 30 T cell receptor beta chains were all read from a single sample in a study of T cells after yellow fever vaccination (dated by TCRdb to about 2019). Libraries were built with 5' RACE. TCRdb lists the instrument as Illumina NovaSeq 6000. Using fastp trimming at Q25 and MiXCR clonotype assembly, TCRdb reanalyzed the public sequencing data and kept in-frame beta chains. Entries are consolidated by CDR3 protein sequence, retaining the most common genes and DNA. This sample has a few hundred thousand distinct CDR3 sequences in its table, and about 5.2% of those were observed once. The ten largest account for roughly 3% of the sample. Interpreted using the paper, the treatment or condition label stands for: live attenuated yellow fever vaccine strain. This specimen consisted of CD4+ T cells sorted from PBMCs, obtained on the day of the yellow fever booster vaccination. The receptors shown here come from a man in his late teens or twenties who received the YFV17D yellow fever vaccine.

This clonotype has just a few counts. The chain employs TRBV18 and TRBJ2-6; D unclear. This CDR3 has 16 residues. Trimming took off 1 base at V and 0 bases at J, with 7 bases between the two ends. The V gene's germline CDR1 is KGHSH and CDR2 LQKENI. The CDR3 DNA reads TGTGCCAGCTCACCACAACTCTCCTCTGGGGCCAACGTCCTGACTTTC. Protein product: CASSPQLSSGANVLTF. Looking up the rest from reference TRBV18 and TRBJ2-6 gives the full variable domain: NAGVMQNPRHLVRRRGQEARLRCSPMKGHSHVYWYRQLPEEGLKFMVYLQKENIIDESGMPKERFSAEFPKEGPSILRIQQVVRGDSAAYFCASSPQLSSGANVLTFGAGSRLTVL.

The CDR3 region has the DNA TGTGCCAGCGGGACAGCCCTTCGCACTGAAGCTTTCTTT. The encoded protein is CASGTALRTEAFF. The chain is built from TRBV6-2 or TRBV6-3 and TRBJ1-1; TRBD1 aligns across 7 bases. The CDR3 is 13 residues long. Germline assignment: CDR1 MNHEY and CDR2 SVGEGT. Losses at the gene ends were 8 bases for V and 4 bases for J; bases not matched to a gene: 7.

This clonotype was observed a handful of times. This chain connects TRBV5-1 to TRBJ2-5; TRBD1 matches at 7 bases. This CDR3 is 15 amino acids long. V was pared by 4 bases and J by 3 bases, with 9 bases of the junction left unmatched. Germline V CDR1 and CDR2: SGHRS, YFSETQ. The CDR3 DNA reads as TGCGCCAGCAGCCCTGGGACAGACTATGAAGAGACCCAGTACTTC. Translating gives CASSPGTDYEETQYF.

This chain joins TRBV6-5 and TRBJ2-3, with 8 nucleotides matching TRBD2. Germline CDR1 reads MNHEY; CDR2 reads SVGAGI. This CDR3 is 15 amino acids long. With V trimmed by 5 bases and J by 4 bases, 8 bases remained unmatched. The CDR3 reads CASSPPDGRADTQYF. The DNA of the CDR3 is TGTGCCAGCAGTCCCCCTGACGGGAGGGCAGATACGCAGTATTTT.

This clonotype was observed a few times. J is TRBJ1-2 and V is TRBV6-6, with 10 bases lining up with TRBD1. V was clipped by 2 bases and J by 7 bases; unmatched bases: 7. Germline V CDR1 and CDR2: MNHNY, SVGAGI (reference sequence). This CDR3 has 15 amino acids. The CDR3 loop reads CASSYPDRGGGGYTF. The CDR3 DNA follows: TGTGCCAGCAGTTACCCGGACAGGGGGGGTGGTGGCTACACCTTC.

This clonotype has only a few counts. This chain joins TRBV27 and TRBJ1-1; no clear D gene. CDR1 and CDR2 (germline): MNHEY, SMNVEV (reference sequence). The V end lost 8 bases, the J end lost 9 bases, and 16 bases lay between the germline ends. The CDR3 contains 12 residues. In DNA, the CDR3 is TGTGCCAGCTCTCGGCCCCCGGCACAAGCTTTCTTT. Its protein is CASSRPPAQAFF.

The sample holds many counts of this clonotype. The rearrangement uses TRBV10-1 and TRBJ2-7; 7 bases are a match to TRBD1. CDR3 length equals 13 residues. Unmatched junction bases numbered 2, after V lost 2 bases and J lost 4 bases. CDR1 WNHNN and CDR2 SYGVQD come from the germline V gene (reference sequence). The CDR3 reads CASSEGQAYEQYF. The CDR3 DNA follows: TGCGCCAGCAGTGAGGGACAGGCTTACGAGCAGTACTTC.

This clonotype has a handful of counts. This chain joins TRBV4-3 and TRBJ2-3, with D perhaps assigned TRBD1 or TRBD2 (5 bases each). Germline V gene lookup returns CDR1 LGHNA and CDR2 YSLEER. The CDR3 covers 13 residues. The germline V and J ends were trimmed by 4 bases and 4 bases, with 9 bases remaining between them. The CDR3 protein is CASSLGVPDTQYF. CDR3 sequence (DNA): TGCGCCAGCAGCCTGGGGGTGCCAGATACGCAGTATTTT.

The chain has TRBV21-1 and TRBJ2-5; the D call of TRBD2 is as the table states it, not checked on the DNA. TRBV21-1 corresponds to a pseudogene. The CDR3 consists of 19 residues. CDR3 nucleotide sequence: TGTGCCAGCAGCAAGGGGCTAGGCGGCGGGGGGGGCCTTTCCGAGACCCAGTACTTC. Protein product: CASSKGLGGGGGLSETQYF.

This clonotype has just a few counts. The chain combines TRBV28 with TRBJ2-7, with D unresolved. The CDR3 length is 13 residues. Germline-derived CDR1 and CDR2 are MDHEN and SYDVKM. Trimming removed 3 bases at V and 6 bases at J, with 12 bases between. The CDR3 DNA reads TGTGCCAGCAGTTTCCGTGCCAGCCGCGAGCAGTACGTC. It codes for CASSFRASREQYV.

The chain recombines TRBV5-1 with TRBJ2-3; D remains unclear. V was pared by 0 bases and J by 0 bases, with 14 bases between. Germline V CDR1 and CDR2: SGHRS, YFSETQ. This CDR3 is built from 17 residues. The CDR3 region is CASSLAWKQTSTDTQYF. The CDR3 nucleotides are TGCGCCAGCAGCTTGGCCTGGAAACAGACTAGCACAGATACGCAGTATTTT.

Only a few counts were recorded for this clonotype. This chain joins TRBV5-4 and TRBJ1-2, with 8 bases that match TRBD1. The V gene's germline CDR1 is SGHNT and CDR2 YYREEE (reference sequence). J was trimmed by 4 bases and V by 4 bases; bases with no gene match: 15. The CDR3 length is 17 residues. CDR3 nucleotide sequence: TGTGCCAGCAGCCTCCAGGGGGCGCGGCATGGGCGCTATGGCTACACCTTC. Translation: CASSLQGARHGRYGYTF. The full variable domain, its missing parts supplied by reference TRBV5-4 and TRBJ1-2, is ETGVTQSPTHLIKTRGQQVTLRCSSQSGHNTVSWYQQALGQGPQFIFQYYREEENGRGNFPPRFSGLQFPNYSSELNVNALELDDSALYLCASSLQGARHGRYGYTFGSGTRLTVV.

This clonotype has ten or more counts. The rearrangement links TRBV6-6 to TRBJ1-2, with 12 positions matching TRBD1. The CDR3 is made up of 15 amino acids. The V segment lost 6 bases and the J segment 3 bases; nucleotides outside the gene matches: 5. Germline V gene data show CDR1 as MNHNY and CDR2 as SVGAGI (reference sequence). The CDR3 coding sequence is TGTGCCAGCAGGGGGACAGGGGGCGATGACTATGGCTACACCTTC. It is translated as CASRGTGGDDYGYTF.

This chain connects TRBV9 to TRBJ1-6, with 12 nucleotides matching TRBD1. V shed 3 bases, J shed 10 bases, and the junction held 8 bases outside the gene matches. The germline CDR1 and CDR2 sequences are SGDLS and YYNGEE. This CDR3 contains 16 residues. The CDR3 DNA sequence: TGTGCCAGCAGCGGGGGACAGGGGGCTAACGAATCACCCCTCCACTTT. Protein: CASSGGQGANESPLHF.

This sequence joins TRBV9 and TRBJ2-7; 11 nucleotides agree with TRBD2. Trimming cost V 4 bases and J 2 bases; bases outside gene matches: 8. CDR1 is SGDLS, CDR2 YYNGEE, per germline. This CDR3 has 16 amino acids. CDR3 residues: CASSPVRGLAAYEQYF. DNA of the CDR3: TGTGCCAGCAGCCCAGTGAGGGGACTAGCGGCCTACGAGCAGTACTTC.

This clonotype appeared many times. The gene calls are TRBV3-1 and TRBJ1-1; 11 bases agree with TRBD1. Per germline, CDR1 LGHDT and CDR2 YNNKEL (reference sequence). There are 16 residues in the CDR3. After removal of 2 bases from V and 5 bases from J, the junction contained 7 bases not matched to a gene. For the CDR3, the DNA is TGTGCCAGCAGCCAACCTCCGGGACAGGGGGGAACTGAAGCTTTCTTT. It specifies CASSQPPGQGGTEAFF.

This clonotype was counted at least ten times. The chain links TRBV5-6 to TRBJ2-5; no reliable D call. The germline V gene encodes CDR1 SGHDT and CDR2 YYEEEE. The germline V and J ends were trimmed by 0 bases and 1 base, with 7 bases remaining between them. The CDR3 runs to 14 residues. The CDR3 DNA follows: TGTGCCAGCAGCTTGGGCCCGGCCCAAGAGACCCAGTACTTC. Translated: CASSLGPAQETQYF.

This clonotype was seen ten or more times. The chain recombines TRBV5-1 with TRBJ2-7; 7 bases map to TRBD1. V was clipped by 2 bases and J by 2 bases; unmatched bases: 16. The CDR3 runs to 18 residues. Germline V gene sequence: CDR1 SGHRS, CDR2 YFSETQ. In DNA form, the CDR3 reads TGCGCCAGCAGCTTTAGACAGGGAACTCCTACGATTCCCTACGAGCAGTACGTC. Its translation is CASSFRQGTPTIPYEQYV.

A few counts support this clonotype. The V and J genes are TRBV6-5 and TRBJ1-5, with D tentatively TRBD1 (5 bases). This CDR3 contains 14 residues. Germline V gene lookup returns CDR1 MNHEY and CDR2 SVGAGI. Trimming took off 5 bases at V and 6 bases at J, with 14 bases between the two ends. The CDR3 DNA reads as TGTGCCAGCAGTCCTCTCCCCGGGGGTCAGCCCCAGCATTTT. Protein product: CASSPLPGGQPQHF.

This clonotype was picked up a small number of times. The DNA for the CDR3 is TGTGCCAGCAGCCATGAGGGGGGCACAGATACGCAGTATTTT. Amino acid sequence: CASSHEGGTDTQYF. The chain couples TRBV4-2 to TRBJ2-3, with D maybe TRBD1 (6 bases). CDR3 length: 14 residues. Deletions cut 3 bases from V and 1 base from J, with 8 bases between. Germline V gene data show CDR1 as LGHNA and CDR2 as YNFKEQ.

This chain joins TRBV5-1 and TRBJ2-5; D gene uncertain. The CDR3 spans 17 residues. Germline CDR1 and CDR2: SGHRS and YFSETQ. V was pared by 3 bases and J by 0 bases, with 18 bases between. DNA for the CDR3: TGCGCCAGCAGCTCATCCCTTGACTGGACGAACCAAGAGACCCAGTACTTC. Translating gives CASSSSLDWTNQETQYF.

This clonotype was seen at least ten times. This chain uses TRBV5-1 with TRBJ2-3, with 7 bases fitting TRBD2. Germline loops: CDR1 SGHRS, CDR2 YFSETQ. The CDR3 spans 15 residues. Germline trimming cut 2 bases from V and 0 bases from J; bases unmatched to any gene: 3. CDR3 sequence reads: CASSFERGSTDTQYF. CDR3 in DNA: TGCGCCAGCAGCTTTGAGCGGGGTAGCACAGATACGCAGTATTTT.

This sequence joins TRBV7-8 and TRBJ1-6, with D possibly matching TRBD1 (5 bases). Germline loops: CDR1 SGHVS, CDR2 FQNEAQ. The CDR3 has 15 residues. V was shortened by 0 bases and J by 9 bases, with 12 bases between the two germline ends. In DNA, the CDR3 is TGTGCCAGCAGCTTAGCGATGGCTGGGGGTTCACCCCTCCACTTT. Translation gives CASSLAMAGGSPLHF.

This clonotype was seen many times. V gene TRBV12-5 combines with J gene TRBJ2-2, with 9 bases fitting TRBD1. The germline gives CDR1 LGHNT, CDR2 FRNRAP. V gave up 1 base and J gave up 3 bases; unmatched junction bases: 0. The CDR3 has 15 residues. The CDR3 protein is CASGLGTGDTGELFF. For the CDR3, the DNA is TGTGCTAGTGGTTTGGGGACAGGGGACACCGGGGAGCTGTTTTTT.

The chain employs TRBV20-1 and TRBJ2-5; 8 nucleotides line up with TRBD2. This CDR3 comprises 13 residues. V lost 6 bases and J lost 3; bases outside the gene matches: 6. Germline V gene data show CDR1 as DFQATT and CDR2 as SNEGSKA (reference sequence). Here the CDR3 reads CSAKRGTEETQYF. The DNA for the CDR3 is TGCAGTGCCAAGCGGGGGACCGAAGAGACCCAGTACTTC.

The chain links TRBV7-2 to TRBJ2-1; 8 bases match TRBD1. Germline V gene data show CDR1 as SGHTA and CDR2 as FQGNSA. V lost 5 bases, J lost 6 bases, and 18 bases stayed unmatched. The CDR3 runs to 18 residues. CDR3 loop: CASSTRPPQGAGSNEQFF. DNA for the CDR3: TGTGCCAGCAGCACCCGCCCCCCCCAGGGGGCGGGGTCCAATGAGCAGTTCTTC. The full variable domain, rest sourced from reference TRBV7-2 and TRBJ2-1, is GAGVSQSPSNKVTEKGKDVELRCDPISGHTALYWYRQSLGQGLEFLIYFQGNSAPDKSGLPSDRFSAERTGGSVSTLTIQRTQQEDSAVYLCASSTRPPQGAGSNEQFFGPGTRLTVL.

The CDR3 spells CATRGSGGTEAFF. The CDR3 DNA follows: TGTGCCACCAGAGGGTCGGGGGGCACTGAAGCTTTCTTT. The V and J genes are TRBV24-1 and TRBJ1-1; TRBD1 is a possible D gene (5 bases). From germline, CDR1 is KGHDR and CDR2 SFDVKD. The CDR3 contains 13 residues. V was cut by 7 bases and J by 4 bases, with 12 bases left in between.

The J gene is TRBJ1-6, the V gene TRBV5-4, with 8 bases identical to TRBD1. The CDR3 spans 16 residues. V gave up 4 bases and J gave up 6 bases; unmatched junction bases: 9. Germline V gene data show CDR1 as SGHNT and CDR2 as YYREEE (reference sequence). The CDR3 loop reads CASSPGTGGGNSPLHF. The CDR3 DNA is TGTGCCAGCAGCCCGGGGACAGGTGGCGGTAATTCACCCCTCCACTTT.

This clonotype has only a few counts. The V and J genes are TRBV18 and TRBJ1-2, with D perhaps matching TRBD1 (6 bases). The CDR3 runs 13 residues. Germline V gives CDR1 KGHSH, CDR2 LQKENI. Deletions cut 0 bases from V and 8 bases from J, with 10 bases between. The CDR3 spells CASSPPTGRGYTF. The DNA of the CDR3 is TGTGCCAGCTCACCACCGACAGGCCGAGGCTACACCTTC.

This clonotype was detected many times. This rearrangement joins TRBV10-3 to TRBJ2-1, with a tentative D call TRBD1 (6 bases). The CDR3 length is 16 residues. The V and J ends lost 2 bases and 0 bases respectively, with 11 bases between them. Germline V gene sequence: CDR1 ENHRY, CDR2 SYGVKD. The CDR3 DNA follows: TGTGCCATCAGTGAGGGACAGACAAGCTCCTACAATGAGCAGTTCTTC. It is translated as CAISEGQTSSYNEQFF.